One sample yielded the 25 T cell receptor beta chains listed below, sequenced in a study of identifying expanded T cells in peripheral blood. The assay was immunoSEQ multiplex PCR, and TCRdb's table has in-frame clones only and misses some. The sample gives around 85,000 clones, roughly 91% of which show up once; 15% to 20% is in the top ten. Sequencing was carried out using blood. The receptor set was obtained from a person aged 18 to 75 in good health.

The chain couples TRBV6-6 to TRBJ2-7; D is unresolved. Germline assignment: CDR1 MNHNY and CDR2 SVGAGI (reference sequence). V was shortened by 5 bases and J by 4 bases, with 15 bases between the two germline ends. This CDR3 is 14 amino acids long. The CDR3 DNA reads TGTGCCAGCAGTCCCCAGAGCATGGGGTACGAGCAGTACTTC. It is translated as CASSPQSMGYEQYF.

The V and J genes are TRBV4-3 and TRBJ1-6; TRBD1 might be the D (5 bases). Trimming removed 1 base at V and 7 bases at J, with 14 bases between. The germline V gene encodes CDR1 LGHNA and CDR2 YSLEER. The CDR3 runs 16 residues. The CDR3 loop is CASSQVAGTGNSPLHF. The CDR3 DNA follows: TGCGCCAGCAGCCAAGTCGCCGGGACGGGGAATTCACCCCTCCACTTT.

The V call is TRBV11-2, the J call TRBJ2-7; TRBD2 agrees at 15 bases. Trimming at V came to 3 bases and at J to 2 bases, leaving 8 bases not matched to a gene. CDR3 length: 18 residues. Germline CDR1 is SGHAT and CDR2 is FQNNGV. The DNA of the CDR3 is TGTGCCAGCAGCTTTCCGGGACTAGCGGGGGGCGTCCCCTACGAGCAGTACTTC. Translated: CASSFPGLAGGVPYEQYF.

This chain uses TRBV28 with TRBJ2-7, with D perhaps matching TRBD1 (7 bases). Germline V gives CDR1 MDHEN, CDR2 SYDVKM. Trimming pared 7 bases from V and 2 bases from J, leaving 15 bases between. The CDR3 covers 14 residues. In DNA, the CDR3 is TGTGCCAGCATGAGGCGGGACAGAGCCTACGAGCAGTACTTC. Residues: CASMRRDRAYEQYF.

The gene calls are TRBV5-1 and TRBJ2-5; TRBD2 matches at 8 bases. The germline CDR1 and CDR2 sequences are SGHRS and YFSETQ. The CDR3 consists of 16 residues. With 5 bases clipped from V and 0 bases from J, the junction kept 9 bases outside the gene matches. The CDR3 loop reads CASSGRGGLYQETQYF. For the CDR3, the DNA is TGCGCCAGCAGTGGTCGGGGGGGCCTTTACCAAGAGACCCAGTACTTC.

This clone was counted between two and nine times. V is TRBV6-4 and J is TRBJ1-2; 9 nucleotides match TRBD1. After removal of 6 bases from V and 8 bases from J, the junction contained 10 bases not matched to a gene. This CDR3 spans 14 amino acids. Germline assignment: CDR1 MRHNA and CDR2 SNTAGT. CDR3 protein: CASSDGTGLRGYTF. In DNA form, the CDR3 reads TGTGCCAGCAGCGATGGGACAGGGCTAAGAGGCTACACCTTC.

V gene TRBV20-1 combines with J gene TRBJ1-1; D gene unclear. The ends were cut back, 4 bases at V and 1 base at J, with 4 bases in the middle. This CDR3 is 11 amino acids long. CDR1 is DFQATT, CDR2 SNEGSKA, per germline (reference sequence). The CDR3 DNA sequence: TGCAGTGCTAATACGAACACTGAAGCTTTCTTT. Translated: CSANTNTEAFF.

The DNA of the CDR3 is TGTGCCAGCAGTTCCTTTGGGGCGGCGTGGGATACGCAGTATTTT. Amino acids: CASSSFGAAWDTQYF. This chain connects TRBV27 to TRBJ2-3, with D perhaps TRBD1 (5 bases). CDR1 MNHEY and CDR2 SMNVEV come from the germline V gene (reference sequence). The CDR3 sequence is 15 residues long. Trimming took 4 bases from V and 6 from J, leaving 17 bases between them.

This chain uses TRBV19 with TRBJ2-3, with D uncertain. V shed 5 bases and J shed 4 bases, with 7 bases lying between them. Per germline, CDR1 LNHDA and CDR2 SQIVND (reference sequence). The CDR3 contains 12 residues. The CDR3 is CASSLSADTQYF. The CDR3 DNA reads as TGTGCCAGTAGTTTGAGTGCAGATACGCAGTATTTT.

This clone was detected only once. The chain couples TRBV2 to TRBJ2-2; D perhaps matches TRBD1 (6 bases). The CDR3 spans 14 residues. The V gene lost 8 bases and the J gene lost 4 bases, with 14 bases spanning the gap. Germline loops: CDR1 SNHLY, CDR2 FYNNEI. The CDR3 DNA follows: TGTGCCAGCCTGTCACAGGGTGGCACCGGGGAGCTGTTTTTT. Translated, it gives CASLSQGGTGELFF.

The CDR3 bases are TGCAGCGCCCGTTTCTCTATTGGTTACGGAAAACTGTTTTTT. It specifies CSARFSIGYGKLFF. This chain links TRBV29-1 with TRBJ1-4; D ambiguous. The CDR3 is 14 amino acids. Germline V lookup: CDR1 SQVTM, CDR2 ANQGSEA. Trimming took off 7 bases at V and 10 bases at J, with 22 bases between the two ends.

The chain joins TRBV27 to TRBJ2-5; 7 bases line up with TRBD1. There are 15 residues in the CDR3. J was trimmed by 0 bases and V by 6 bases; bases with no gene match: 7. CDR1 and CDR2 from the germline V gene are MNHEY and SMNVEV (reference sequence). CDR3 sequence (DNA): TGTGCCAGCAGGAAGTGGGACAGACACCAAGAGACCCAGTACTTC. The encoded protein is CASRKWDRHQETQYF.

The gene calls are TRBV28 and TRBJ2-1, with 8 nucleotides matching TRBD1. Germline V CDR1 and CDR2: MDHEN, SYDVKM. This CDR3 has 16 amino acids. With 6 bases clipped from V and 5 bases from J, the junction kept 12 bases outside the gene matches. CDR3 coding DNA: TGTGCCAGCAGGCCCGTCGAAGAGGACAGGGACAATGAGCAGTTCTTC. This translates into CASRPVEEDRDNEQFF.

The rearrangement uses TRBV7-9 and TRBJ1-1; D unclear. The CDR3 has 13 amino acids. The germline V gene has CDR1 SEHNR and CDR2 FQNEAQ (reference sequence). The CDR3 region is CALRSGMNTEAFF. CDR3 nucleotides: TGTGCTTTGAGGTCGGGGATGAACACTGAAGCTTTCTTT. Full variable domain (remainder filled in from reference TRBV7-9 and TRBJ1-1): DTGVSQNPRHKITKRGQNVTFRCDPISEHNRLYWYRQTLGQGPEFLTYFQNEAQLEKSRLLSDRFSAERPKGSFSTLEIQRTEQGDSAMYLCALRSGMNTEAFFGQGTRLTVV.

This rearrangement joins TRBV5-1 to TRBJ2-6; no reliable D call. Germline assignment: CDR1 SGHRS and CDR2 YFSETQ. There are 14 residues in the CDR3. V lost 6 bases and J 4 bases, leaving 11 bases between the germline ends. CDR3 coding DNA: TGCGCCAGCAAAAACAATCCCGGGGCCAACGTCCTGACTTTC. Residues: CASKNNPGANVLTF.

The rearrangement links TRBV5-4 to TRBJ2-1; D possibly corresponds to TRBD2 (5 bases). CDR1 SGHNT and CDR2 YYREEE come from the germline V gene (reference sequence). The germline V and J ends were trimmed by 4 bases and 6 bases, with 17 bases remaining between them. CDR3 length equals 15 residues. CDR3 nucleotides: TGTGCCAGCAGCCCGGACTGGACTCACGTCAATGAGCAGTTCTTC. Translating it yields CASSPDWTHVNEQFF.

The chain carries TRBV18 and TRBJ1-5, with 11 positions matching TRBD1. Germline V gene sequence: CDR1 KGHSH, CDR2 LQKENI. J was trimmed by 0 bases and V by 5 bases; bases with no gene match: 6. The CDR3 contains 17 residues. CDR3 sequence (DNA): TGTGCCAGCTCATTGGGACAGGGGGACCATAGCAATCAGCCCCAGCATTTT. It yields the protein CASSLGQGDHSNQPQHF.

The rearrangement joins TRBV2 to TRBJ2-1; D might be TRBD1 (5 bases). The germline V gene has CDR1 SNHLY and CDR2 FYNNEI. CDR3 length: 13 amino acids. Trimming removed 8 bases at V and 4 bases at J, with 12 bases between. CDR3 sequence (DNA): TGTGCCAGCTCTGTGCAGGGATACAATGAGCAGTTCTTC. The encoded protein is CASSVQGYNEQFF. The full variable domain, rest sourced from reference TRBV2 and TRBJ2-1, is EPEVTQTPSHQVTQMGQEVILRCVPISNHLYFYWYRQILGQKVEFLVSFYNNEISEKSEIFDDQFSVERPDGSNFTLKIRSTKLEDSAMYFCASSVQGYNEQFFGPGTRLTVL.

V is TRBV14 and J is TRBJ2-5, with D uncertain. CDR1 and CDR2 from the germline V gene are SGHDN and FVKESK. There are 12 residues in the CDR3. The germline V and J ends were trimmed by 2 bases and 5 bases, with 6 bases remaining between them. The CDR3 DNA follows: TGTGCCAGCAGCCAAAGTCTCGAGACCCAGTACTTC. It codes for CASSQSLETQYF.

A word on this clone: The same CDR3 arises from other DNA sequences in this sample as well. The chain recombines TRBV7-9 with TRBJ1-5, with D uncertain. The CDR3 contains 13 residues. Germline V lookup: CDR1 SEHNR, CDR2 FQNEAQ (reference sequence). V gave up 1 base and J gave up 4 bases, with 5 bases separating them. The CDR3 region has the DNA TGTGCCAGCAGCTTAGTGGGAAATCAGCCCCAGCATTTT. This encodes CASSLVGNQPQHF.

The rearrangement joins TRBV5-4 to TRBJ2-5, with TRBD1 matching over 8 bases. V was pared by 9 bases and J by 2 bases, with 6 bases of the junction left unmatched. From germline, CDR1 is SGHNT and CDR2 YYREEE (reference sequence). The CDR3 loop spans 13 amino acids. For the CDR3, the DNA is TGTGCCACCTCCGGACAGGGACAAGAGACCCAGTACTTC. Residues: CATSGQGQETQYF.

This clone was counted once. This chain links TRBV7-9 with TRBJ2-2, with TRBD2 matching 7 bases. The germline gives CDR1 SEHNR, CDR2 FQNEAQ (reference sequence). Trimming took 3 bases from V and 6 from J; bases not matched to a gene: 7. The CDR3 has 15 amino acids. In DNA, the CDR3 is TGTGCCAGCAGCTTGCCGCGGGGGACCGCCGGGGAGCTGTTTTTT. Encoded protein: CASSLPRGTAGELFF.

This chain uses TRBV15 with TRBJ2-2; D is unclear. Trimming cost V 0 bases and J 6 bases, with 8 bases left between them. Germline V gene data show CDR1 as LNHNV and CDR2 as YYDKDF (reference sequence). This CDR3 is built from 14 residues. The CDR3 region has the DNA TGTGCCACCAGCAGAGATCTGAGGTCCGGGGAGCTGTTTTTT. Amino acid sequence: CATSRDLRSGELFF.

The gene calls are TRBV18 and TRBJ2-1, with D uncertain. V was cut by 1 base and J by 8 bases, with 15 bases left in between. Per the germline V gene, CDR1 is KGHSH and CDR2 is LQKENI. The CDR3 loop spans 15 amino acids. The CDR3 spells CASSPLLGLLDEQFF. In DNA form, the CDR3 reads TGTGCCAGCTCACCACTTCTAGGGCTCTTGGATGAGCAGTTCTTC.

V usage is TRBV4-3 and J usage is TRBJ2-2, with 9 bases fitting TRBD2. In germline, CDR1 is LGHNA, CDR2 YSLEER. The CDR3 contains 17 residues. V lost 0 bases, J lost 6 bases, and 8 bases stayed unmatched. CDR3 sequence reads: CASSQDAAGGVAGELFF. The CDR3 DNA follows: TGCGCCAGCAGCCAAGATGCAGCGGGGGGCGTTGCCGGGGAGCTGTTTTTT.